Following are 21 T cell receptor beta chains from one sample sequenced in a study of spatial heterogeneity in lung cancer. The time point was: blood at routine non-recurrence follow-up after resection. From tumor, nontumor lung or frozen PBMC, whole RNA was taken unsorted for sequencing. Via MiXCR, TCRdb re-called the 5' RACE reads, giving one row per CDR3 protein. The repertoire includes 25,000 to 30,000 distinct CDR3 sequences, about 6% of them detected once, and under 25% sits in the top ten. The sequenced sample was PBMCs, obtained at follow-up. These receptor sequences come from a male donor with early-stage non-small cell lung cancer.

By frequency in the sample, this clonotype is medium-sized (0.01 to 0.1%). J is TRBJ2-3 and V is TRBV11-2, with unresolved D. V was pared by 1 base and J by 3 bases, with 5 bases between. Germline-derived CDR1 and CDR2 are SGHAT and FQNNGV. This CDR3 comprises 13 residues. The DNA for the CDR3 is TGTGCCAGCAGCTTAGGAAGGACAGATACGCAGTATTTT. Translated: CASSLGRTDTQYF.

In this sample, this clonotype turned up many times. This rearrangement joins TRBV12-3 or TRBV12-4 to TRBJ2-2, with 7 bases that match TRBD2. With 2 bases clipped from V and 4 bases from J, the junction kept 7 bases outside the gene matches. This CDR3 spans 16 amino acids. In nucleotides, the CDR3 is TGTGCCAGCAGTTTAAGGCTAGCGGTATTCACCGGGGAGCTGTTTTTT. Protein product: CASSLRLAVFTGELFF.

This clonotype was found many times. The CDR3 sequence: CASSFEASGNTIYF. CDR3 DNA: TGTGCCAGCAGCTTTGAAGCTTCTGGAAACACCATATATTTT. The chain is built from TRBV7-9 and TRBJ1-3; D is unresolved. V was cut by 3 bases and J by 1 base, with 7 bases left in between. The CDR3 sequence is 14 residues long. In germline, CDR1 is SEHNR, CDR2 FQNEAQ (reference sequence).

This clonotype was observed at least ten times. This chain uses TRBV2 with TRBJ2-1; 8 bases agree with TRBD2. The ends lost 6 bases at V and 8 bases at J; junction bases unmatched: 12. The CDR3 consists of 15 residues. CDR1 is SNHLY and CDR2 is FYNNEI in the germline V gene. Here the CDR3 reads CASSHVPGLVDEQFF. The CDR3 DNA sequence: TGTGCCAGCAGCCACGTCCCGGGACTAGTTGATGAGCAGTTCTTC.

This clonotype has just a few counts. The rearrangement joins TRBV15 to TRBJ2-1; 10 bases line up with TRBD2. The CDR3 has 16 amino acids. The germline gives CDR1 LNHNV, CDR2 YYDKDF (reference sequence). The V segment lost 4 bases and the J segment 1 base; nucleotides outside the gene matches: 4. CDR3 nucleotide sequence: TGTGCCACCAGCAACTTAGCGGGGGGATCCTACAATGAGCAGTTCTTC. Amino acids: CATSNLAGGSYNEQFF.

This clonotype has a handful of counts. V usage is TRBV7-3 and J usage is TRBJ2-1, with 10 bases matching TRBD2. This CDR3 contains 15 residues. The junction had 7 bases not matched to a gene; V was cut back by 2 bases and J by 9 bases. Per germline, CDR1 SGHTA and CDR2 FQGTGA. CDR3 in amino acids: CASSLSSSGRGEQFF. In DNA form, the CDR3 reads TGTGCCAGCAGCTTATCTTCTAGCGGGAGAGGTGAGCAGTTCTTC.

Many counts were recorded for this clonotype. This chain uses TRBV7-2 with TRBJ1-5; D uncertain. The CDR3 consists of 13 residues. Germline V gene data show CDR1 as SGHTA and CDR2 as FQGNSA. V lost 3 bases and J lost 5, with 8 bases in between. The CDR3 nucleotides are TGTGCCAGCAGCTTTTCGAGAGATCAGCCCCAGCATTTT. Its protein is CASSFSRDQPQHF.

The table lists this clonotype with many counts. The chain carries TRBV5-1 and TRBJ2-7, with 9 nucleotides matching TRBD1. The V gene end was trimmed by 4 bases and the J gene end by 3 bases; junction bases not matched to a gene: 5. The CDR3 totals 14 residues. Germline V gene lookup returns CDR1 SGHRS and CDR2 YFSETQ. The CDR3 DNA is TGCGCCAGCAGCCCGGGACAGGGATTCTACGAGCAGTACTTC. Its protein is CASSPGQGFYEQYF.

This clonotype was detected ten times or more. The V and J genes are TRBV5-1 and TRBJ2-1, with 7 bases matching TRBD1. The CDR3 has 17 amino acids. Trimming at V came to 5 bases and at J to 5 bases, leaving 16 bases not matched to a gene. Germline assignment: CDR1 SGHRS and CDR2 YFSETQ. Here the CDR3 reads CASSRPTGNQWNNEQFF. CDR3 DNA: TGCGCCAGCAGTCGACCGACAGGGAATCAGTGGAACAATGAGCAGTTCTTC.

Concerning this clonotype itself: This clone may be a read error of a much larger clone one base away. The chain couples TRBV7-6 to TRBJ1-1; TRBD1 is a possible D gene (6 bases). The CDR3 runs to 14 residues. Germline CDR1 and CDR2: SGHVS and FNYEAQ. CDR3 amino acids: CASTLGQQNTGAFF. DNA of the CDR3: TGTGCCAGCACCCTCGGACAGCAAAACACTGGAGCTTTCTTT.

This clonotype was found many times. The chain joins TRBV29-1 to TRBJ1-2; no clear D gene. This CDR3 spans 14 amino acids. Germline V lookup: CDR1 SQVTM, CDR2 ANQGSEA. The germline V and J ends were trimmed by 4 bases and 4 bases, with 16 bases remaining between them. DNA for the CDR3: TGCAGCGTTGTGATCTCCCCTGGGTCCTATGGCTACACCTTC. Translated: CSVVISPGSYGYTF.

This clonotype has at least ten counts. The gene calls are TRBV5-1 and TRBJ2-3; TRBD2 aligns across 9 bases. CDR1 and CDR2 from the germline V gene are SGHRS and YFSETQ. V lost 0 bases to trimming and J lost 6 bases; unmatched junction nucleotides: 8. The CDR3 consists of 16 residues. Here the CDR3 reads CASSLDLAGNGDTQYF. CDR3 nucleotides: TGCGCCAGCAGCTTGGATCTAGCGGGAAACGGCGATACGCAGTATTTT.

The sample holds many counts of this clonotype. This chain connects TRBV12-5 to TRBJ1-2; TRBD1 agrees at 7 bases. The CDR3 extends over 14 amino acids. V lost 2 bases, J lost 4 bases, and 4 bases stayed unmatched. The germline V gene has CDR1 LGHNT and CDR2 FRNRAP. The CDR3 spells CASGLSGTAYGYTF. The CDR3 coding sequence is TGTGCTAGTGGTTTGTCGGGGACAGCCTATGGCTACACCTTC.

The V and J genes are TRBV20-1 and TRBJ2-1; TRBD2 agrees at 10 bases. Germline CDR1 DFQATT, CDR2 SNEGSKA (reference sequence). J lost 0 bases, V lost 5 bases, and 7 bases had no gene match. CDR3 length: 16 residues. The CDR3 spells CSAGLAVPSSYNEQFF. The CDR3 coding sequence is TGCAGTGCTGGACTAGCGGTCCCAAGCTCCTACAATGAGCAGTTCTTC.

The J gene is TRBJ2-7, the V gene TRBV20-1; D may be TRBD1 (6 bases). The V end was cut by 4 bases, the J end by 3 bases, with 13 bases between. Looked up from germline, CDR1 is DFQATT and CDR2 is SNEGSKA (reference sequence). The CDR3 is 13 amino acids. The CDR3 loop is CSAIGVGGYEQYV. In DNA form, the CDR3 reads TGCAGTGCTATTGGTGTAGGGGGCTACGAGCAGTACGTC.

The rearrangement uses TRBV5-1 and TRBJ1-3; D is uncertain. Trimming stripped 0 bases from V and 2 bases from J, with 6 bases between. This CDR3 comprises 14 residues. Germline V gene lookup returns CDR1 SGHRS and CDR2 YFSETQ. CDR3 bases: TGCGCCAGCAGCTTGGGAGTACCTGGAAACACCATATATTTT. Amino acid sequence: CASSLGVPGNTIYF.

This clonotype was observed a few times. The CDR3 here is CASSGGGHEQYF. As DNA, the CDR3 is TGTGCCAGCTCCGGTGGGGGCCACGAGCAGTACTTC. The chain has TRBV10-3 and TRBJ2-7; TRBD1 is a possible D gene (6 bases). Germline CDR1 is ENHRY and CDR2 is SYGVKD. There are 12 residues in the CDR3. Trimming cost V 10 bases and J 5 bases, with 15 bases left between them.

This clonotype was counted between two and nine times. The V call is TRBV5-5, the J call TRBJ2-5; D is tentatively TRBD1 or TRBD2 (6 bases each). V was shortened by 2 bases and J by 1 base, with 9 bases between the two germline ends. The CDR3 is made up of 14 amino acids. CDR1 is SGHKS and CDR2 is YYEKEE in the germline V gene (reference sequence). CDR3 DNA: TGTGCCAGCAGCTTCAAGGGGGGCCAAGAGACCCAGTACTTC. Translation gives CASSFKGGQETQYF.

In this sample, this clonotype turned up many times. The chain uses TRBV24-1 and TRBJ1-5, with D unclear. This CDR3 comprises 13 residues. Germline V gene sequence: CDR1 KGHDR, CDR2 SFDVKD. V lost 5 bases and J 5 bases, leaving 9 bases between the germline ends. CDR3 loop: CATSATGYQPQHF. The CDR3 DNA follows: TGTGCCACCAGTGCAACGGGTTATCAGCCCCAGCATTTT.

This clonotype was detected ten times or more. In nucleotides, the CDR3 is TGTGCCAGCAGCGCCGGGACATCTGAAGCTTTCTTT. This translates into CASSAGTSEAFF. J is TRBJ1-1 and V is TRBV9, with D possibly being TRBD1 (6 bases). The CDR3 has 12 residues. In germline, CDR1 is SGDLS, CDR2 YYNGEE. Deletions cut 3 bases from V and 6 bases from J, with 9 bases between.

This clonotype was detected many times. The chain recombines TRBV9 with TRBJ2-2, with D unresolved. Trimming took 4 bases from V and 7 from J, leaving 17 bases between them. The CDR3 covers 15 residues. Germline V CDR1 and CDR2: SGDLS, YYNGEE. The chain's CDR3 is CASSTRREQDGELFF. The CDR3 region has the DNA TGTGCCAGCAGCACCCGACGAGAGCAGGACGGGGAGCTGTTTTTT.